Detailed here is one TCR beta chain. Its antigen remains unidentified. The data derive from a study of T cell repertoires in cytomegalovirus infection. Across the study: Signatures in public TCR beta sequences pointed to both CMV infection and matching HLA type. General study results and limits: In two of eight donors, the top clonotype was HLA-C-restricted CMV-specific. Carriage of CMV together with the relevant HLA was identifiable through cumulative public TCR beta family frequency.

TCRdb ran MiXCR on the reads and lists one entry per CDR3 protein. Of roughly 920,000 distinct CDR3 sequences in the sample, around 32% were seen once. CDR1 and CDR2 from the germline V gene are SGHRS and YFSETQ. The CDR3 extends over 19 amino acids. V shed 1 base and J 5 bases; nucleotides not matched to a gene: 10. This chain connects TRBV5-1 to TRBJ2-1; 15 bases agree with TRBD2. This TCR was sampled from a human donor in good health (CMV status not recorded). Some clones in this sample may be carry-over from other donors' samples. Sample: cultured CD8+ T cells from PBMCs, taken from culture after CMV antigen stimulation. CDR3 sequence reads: CASSLRGAGLAGGHNEQFF. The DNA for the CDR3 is TGCGCCAGCAGCTTGCGAGGCGCAGGACTAGCGGGGGGGCACAATGAGCAGTTCTTC. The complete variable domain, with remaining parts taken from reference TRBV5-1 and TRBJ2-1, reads KAGVTQTPRYLIKTRGQQVTLSCSPISGHRSVSWYQQTPGQGLQFLFEYFSETQRNKGNFPGRFSGRQFSNSRSEMNVSTLELGDSALYLCASSLRGAGLAGGHNEQFFGPGTRLTVL.